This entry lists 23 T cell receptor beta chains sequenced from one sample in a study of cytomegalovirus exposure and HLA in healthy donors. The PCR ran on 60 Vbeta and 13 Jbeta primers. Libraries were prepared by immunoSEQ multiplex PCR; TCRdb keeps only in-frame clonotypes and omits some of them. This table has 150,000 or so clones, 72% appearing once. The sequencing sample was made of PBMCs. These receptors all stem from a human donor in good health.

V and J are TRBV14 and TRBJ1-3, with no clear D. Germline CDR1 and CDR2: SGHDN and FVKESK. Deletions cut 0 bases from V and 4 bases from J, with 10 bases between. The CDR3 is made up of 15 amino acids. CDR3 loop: CASSQEGGKGNTIYF. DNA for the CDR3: TGTGCCAGCAGCCAAGAAGGAGGGAAGGGAAACACCATATATTTT.

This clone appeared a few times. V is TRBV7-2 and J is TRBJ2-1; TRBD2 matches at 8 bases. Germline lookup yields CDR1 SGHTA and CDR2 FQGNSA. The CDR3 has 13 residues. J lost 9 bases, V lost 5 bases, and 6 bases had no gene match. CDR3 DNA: TGTGCCAGCAGCCAGACCGGGACTAGTGAGCAGTTCTTC. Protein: CASSQTGTSEQFF.

This CDR3 is CASSPRESRTSGGHFF. CDR3 nucleotides: TGTGCCAGCAGCCCACGAGAATCTAGGACTAGCGGGGGCCATTTCTTC. The rearrangement uses TRBV11-2 and TRBJ2-1; 13 bases map to TRBD2. The CDR3 is made up of 16 amino acids. V shed 5 bases, J shed 16 bases, and the junction held 17 bases outside the gene matches. Germline V gene lookup returns CDR1 SGHAT and CDR2 FQNNGV.

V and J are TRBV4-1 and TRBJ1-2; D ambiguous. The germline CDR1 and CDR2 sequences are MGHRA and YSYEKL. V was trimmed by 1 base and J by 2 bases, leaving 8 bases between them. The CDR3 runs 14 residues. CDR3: CASSQGSVNYGYTF. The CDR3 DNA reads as TGCGCCAGCAGCCAAGGGTCGGTAAACTATGGCTACACCTTC.

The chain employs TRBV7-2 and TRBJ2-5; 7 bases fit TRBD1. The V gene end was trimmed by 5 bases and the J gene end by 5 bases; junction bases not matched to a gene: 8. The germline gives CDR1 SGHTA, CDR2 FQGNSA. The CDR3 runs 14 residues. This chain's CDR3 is CASSATTGRETQYF. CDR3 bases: TGTGCCAGCAGCGCAACGACAGGGCGGGAGACCCAGTACTTC.

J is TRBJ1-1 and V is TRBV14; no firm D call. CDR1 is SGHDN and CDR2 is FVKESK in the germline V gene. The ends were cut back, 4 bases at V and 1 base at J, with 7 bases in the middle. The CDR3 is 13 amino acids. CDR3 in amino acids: CASSLPGNTEAFF. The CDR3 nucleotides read TGTGCCAGCAGCCTACCAGGGAACACTGAAGCTTTCTTT.

The chain's CDR3 is CASSVGSSHGYEQYF. CDR3 DNA: TGTGCCAGCAGCGTAGGGAGTAGCCATGGCTACGAGCAGTACTTC. The chain recombines TRBV9 with TRBJ2-5; D not certain. The better agreement between TRBJ2-7 and the DNA end casts doubt on the J call. CDR3 length: 15 amino acids. Germline lookup yields CDR1 SGDLS and CDR2 YYNGEE.

Written as DNA, the CDR3 is TGTGCCAGCAGCTTAGGGCCGGGTTCCTACGAGCAGTACTTC. Residues: CASSLGPGSYEQYF. This chain links TRBV7-6 with TRBJ2-7; D is unresolved. Germline V gene data show CDR1 as SGHVS and CDR2 as FNYEAQ. V lost 1 base to trimming and J lost 1 base, with 8 bases between them. CDR3 length: 14 amino acids.

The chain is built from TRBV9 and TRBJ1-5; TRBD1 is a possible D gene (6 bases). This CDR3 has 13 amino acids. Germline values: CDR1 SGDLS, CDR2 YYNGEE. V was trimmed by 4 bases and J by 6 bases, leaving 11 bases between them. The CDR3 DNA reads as TGTGCCAGCAGCCCATCAGGGGTTCAGCCCCAGCATTTT. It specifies CASSPSGVQPQHF.

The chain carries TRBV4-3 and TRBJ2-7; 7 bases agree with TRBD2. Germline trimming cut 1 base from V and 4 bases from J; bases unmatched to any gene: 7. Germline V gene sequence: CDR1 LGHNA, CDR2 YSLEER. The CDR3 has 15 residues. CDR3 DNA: TGCGCCAGCAGCCAAGTATCTGGGGGGGAGTACGAGCAGTACTTC. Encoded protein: CASSQVSGGEYEQYF.

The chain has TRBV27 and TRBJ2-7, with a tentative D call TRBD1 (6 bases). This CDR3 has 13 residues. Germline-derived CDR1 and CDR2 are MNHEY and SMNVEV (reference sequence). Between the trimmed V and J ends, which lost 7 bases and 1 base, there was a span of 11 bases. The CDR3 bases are TGTGCCAGCACCCCGGACAGATCCTACGAGCAGTACTTC. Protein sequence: CASTPDRSYEQYF.

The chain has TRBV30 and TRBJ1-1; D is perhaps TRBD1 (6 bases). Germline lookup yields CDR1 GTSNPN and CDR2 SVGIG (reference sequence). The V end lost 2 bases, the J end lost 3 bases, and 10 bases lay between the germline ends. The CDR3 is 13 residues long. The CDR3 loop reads CAWSRGSYTEAFF. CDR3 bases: TGTGCCTGGAGTAGGGGGTCCTACACTGAAGCTTTCTTT.

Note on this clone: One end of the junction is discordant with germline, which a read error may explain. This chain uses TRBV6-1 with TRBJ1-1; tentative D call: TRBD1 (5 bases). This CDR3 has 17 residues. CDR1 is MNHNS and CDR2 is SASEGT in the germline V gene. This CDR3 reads CASSEDGGRVDIAEAFF. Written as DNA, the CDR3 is TGTGCCAGCAGCGAAGACGGGGGGAGGGTCGATATTGCTGAAGCTTTCTTT.

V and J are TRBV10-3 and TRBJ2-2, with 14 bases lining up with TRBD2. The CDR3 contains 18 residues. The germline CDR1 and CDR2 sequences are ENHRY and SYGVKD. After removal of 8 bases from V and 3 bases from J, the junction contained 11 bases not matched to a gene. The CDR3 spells CAISGTSGGQGYTGELFF. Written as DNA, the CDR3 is TGTGCCATCTCCGGGACTAGCGGGGGTCAGGGGTACACCGGGGAGCTGTTTTTT.

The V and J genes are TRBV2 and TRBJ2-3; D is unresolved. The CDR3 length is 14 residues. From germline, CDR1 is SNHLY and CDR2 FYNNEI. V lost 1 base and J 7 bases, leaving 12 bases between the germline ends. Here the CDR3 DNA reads TGTGCCAGCAGTGAAGGAGGCGGCTTCCATACGCAGTATTTT. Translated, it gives CASSEGGGFHTQYF.

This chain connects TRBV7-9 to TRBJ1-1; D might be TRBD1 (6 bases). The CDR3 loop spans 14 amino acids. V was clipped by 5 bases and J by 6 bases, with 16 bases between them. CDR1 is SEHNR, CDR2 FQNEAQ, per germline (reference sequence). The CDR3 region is CASSPIQGNAEAFF. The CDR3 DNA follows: TGTGCCAGCAGCCCAATACAGGGTAACGCTGAAGCTTTCTTT. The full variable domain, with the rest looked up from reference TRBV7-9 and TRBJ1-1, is DTGVSQNPRHKITKRGQNVTFRCDPISEHNRLYWYRQTLGQGPEFLTYFQNEAQLEKSRLLSDRFSAERPKGSFSTLEIQRTEQGDSAMYLCASSPIQGNAEAFFGQGTRLTVV.

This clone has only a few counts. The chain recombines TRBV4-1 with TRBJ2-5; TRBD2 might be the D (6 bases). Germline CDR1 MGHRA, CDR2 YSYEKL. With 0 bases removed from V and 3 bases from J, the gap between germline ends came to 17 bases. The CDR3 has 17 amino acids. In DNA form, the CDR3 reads TGCGCCAGCAGCCAAGATGTGGCGGGGCTAGAAGAAGAGACCCAGTACTTC. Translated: CASSQDVAGLEEETQYF.

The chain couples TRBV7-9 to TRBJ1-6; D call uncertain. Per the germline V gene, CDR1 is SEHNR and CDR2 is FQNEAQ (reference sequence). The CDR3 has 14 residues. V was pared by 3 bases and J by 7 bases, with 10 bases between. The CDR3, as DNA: TGTGCCAGCAGCTTCGGAAGGGAGAATTCACCCCTCCACTTT. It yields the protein CASSFGRENSPLHF.

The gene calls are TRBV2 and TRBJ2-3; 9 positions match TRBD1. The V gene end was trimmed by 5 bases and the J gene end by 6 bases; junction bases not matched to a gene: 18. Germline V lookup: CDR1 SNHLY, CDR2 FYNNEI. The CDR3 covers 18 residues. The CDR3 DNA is TGTGCCAGCAGTCGCCTTCCCCCACAGGGGGCGATATATGATACGCAGTATTTT. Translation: CASSRLPPQGAIYDTQYF.

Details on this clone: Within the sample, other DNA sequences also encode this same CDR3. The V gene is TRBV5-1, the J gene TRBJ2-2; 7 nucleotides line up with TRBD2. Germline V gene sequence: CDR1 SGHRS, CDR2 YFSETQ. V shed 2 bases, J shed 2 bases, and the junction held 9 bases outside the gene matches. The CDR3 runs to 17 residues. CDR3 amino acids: CASSFSGGPHNTGELFF. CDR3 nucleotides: TGCGCCAGCAGCTTCTCGGGAGGACCCCATAACACCGGGGAGCTGTTTTTT.

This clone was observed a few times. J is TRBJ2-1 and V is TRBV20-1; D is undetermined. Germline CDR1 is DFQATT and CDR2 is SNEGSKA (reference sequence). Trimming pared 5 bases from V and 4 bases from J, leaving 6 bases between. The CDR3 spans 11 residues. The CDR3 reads CSASEYNEQFF. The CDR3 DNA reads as TGCAGTGCTTCAGAATACAATGAGCAGTTCTTC.

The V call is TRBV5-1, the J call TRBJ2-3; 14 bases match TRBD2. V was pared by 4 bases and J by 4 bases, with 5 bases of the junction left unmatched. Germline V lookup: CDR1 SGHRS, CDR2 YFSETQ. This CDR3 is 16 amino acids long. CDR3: CASSPGTSGGADTQYF. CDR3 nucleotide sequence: TGCGCCAGCAGCCCCGGGACTAGCGGGGGAGCAGATACGCAGTATTTT.

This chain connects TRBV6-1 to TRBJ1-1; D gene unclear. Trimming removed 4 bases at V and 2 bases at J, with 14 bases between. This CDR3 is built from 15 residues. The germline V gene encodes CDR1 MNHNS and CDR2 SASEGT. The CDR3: CASSVEGKENTEAFF. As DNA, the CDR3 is TGTGCCAGCAGTGTAGAGGGTAAGGAAAACACTGAAGCTTTCTTT.